This T cell receptor beta chain was found in a study of T cell responses to AZD1222 COVID-19 vaccine. This clone was recorded a few times. CDR3 length: 13 residues. Trimming pared 0 bases from V and 7 bases from J, leaving 6 bases between. Germline V gene data show CDR1 as SGHAT and CDR2 as FQNNGV. Generated by immunoSEQ multiplex PCR, the TCRdb table keeps only in-frame clones and is missing some. Of 95,000 to 150,000 clones in the sample, 80% to 95% are singletons; the top ten hold about 4.2%. This sequence joins TRBV11-2 and TRBJ1-4; weak D call: TRBD1 (5 bases). Sequenced here: peripheral blood, sampled on day 0 of MenACWY control vaccination. The receptor's source is an adult in good health. CDR3 in DNA: TGTGCCAGCAGCTTAGACAGGGTTGAAAAACTGTTTTTT. Translated, it gives CASSLDRVEKLFF.